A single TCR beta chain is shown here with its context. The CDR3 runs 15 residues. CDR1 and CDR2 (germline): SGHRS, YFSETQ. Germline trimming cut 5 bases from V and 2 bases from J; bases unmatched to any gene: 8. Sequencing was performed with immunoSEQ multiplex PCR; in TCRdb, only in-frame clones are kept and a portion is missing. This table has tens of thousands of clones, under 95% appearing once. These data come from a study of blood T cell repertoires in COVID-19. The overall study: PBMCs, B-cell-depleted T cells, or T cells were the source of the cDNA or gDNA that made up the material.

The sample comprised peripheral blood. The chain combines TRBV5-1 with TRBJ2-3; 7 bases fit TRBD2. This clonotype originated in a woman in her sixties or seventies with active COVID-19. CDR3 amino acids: CASSHTGTITDTQYF. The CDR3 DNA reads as TGCGCCAGCAGTCACACCGGGACTATCACAGATACGCAGTATTTT.